The 19 T cell receptor beta chains below come from one sample, sequenced in a study of human T cells and chemical hapten exposure. Time point indicated: patch test 2, 6 weeks after DPC sensitization. Noted treatment: therapeutic diphenylcyclopropenone sensitization with weekly scalp DPC. The template was total RNA from unfractionated whole blood. TCRdb analysed the RACE reads with MiXCR anew, one entry per CDR3 protein. The table includes tens of thousands of distinct CDR3 sequences, approximately 9.6% detected once. This specimen was whole blood, taken in connection with sensitization to the hapten diphenylcyclopropenone (DPC). The receptors originated from a woman aged 25 to 45 with alopecia areata. Some clones in this sample may be carry-over from other donors' samples.

This clonotype has only a few counts. The chain has TRBV11-1 and TRBJ2-7; no definite D call. This CDR3 has 11 residues. Germline values: CDR1 SGHAT, CDR2 FQDESV (reference sequence). V was shortened by 3 bases and J by 4 bases, with 4 bases between the two germline ends. CDR3 region: CASSFDYEQYF. CDR3 nucleotides: TGTGCCAGCAGCTTCGATTACGAGCAGTACTTC.

This clonotype occurred many times. This chain uses TRBV5-6 with TRBJ1-1; D not resolved. CDR3 length equals 13 residues. V lost 7 bases to trimming and J lost 0 bases, with 10 bases between them. Germline V gives CDR1 SGHDT, CDR2 YYEEEE. CDR3 sequence reads: CASGRQMNTEAFF. The CDR3 DNA follows: TGTGCCAGCGGCCGGCAAATGAACACTGAAGCTTTCTTT.

This clonotype was counted ten times or more. V usage is TRBV7-2 and J usage is TRBJ2-5, with D unclear. V was shortened by 1 base and J by 5 bases, with 8 bases between the two germline ends. CDR1 and CDR2 (germline): SGHTA, FQGNSA. This CDR3 comprises 13 residues. CDR3 region: CASSLDSQETQYF. The CDR3 DNA is TGTGCCAGCAGCTTAGATTCCCAGGAGACCCAGTACTTC.

This clonotype was seen more than once but under ten times. The V and J genes are TRBV4-1 and TRBJ2-2; D tentatively fits TRBD1 or TRBD2 (5 bases each). Trimming shortened V by 1 base and J by 5 bases, and 17 bases separated the two germline ends. This CDR3 has 17 amino acids. Germline V lookup: CDR1 MGHRA, CDR2 YSYEKL. The CDR3 sequence is CASSQVRDAWRTGELFF. CDR3 DNA: TGCGCCAGCAGCCAAGTTCGGGACGCCTGGAGGACCGGGGAGCTGTTTTTT.

The chain couples TRBV12-3 or TRBV12-4 to TRBJ1-3; D not resolved. CDR3 length: 14 amino acids. The ends were cut back, 3 bases at V and 0 bases at J, with 6 bases in the middle. The CDR3 protein is CASSFMISGNTIYF. For the CDR3, the DNA is TGTGCCAGCAGTTTTATGATCTCTGGAAACACCATATATTTT.

The chain combines TRBV30 with TRBJ2-1; 7 nucleotides line up with TRBD1. Germline assignment: CDR1 GTSNPN and CDR2 SVGIG (reference sequence). The CDR3 consists of 12 residues. Trimming cost V 2 bases and J 16 bases; bases outside gene matches: 11. The CDR3 loop is CAWSPNRDSIFF. Written as DNA, the CDR3 is TGTGCCTGGAGTCCAAATCGGGACAGCATATTCTTC.

The rearrangement links TRBV19 to TRBJ2-1; D is tentatively TRBD1 or TRBD2 (5 bases each). The CDR3 length is 14 residues. V was trimmed by 7 bases and J by 5 bases, leaving 15 bases between them. CDR1 is LNHDA and CDR2 is SQIVND in the germline V gene (reference sequence). Here the CDR3 DNA reads TGTGCCAGTAAAACCGGGACCGTCGACAATGAGCAGTTCTTC. This sequence encodes CASKTGTVDNEQFF.

This clonotype has more than one count but fewer than ten. V is TRBV6-1 and J is TRBJ2-5; perhaps TRBD1 as D (6 bases). CDR1 is MNHNS, CDR2 SASEGT, per germline. V lost 8 bases and J lost 4, with 14 bases in between. This CDR3 has 13 amino acids. In nucleotides, the CDR3 is TGTGCCAGCGGGCAGAACAGGGTAGAGACCCAGTACTTC. Encoded protein: CASGQNRVETQYF.

Only a few counts were recorded for this clonotype. The rearrangement uses TRBV4-1 and TRBJ1-2; D unclear. V was trimmed by 0 bases and J by 8 bases, leaving 22 bases between them. The CDR3 sequence is 17 residues long. Germline CDR1 reads MGHRA; CDR2 reads YSYEKL. CDR3 bases: TGCGCCAGCAGCCAAGATAGGACGGGGTCCACCACCAGAGGCTACACCTTC. It yields the protein CASSQDRTGSTTRGYTF.

This clonotype was seen repeatedly, ten times or more. The genes are TRBV5-1 and TRBJ2-3; D not resolved. Germline V lookup: CDR1 SGHRS, CDR2 YFSETQ. The CDR3 runs to 14 residues. Trimming stripped 3 bases from V and 0 bases from J, with 8 bases between. CDR3 DNA: TGCGCCAGCAGCTACCAGCCGAGCACAGATACGCAGTATTTT. Its translation: CASSYQPSTDTQYF.

This clonotype has a handful of counts. The conserved phenylalanine or tryptophan normally closing the CDR3 is absent here, so this likely arose from a read error. No DNA is shown, since the ends of the CDR3 on it are uncertain; the CDR3 is the one TCRdb lists. The gene calls are TRBV7-3 and TRBJ1-4; TRBD1 reflects the table's D call only, with no check against the DNA. From its first to its last residue, the CDR3 has 10 amino acids. Germline V CDR1 and CDR2: SGHTA, FQGTGA. The CDR3 sequence is CASSCRGQMA.

The gene calls are TRBV7-7 and TRBJ2-2; D is uncertain. Between the trimmed V and J ends, which lost 5 bases and 8 bases, there was a span of 9 bases. The CDR3 is 12 residues long. Germline V gene data show CDR1 as SSHAT and CDR2 as FNYEAQ (reference sequence). The CDR3 DNA follows: TGTGCCAGCAGCGCCCGCGAAGGGGAGCTGTTTTTT. Encoded protein: CASSAREGELFF. Drawing the rest from reference TRBV7-7 and TRBJ2-2, the complete variable domain is GAGVSQSPRYKVTKRGQDVTLRCDPISSHATLYWYQQALGQGPEFLTYFNYEAQPDKSGLPSDRFSAERPEGSISTLTIQRTEQRDSAMYRCASSAREGELFFGEGSRLTVL.

This clonotype was seen ten or more times. This chain joins TRBV18 and TRBJ2-5; weak D call: TRBD2 (6 bases). The CDR3 length is 15 residues. Trimming pared 0 bases from V and 5 bases from J, leaving 13 bases between. Per germline, CDR1 KGHSH and CDR2 LQKENI. For the CDR3, the DNA is TGTGCCAGCTCACCACCGGAGACTAGAGGGGAGACCCAGTACTTC. This translates into CASSPPETRGETQYF.

The chain links TRBV4-1 to TRBJ1-1, with 7 bases matching TRBD1. Trimming at V came to 3 bases and at J to 0 bases, leaving 1 base not matched to a gene. The CDR3 sequence is 14 residues long. Germline values: CDR1 MGHRA, CDR2 YSYEKL. CDR3: CASSQTGMNTEAFF. DNA for the CDR3: TGCGCCAGCAGCCAGACAGGGATGAACACTGAAGCTTTCTTT.

This clonotype has at least ten counts. In nucleotides, the CDR3 is TGTGCCATCAGTGTTTCAGGCACTCAAACTCTAGCCAAAAACATTCAGTACTTC. Its translation: CAISVSGTQTLAKNIQYF. V gene TRBV10-3 combines with J gene TRBJ2-4; D gene uncertain. Trimming took off 4 bases at V and 0 bases at J, with 19 bases between the two ends. The germline V gene has CDR1 ENHRY and CDR2 SYGVKD. The CDR3 extends over 18 amino acids.

This clonotype was seen at least ten times. The chain couples TRBV2 to TRBJ2-5; D is perhaps TRBD1 (6 bases). Germline values: CDR1 SNHLY, CDR2 FYNNEI. Trimming shortened V by 8 bases and J by 0 bases, and 13 bases separated the two germline ends. There are 14 residues in the CDR3. Here the CDR3 DNA reads TGTGCCAGCGGGCCCGGGACAAACCAAGAGACCCAGTACTTC. This sequence encodes CASGPGTNQETQYF. Full variable domain (outside the CDR3, taken from reference TRBV2 and TRBJ2-5): EPEVTQTPSHQVTQMGQEVILRCVPISNHLYFYWYRQILGQKVEFLVSFYNNEISEKSEIFDDQFSVERPDGSNFTLKIRSTKLEDSAMYFCASGPGTNQETQYFGPGTRLLVL.

This clonotype was counted ten times or more. J is TRBJ2-7 and V is TRBV10-3; the D gene is possibly TRBD1 (5 bases). The CDR3 loop spans 14 amino acids. From germline, CDR1 is ENHRY and CDR2 SYGVKD. V lost 5 bases to trimming and J lost 2 bases, with 13 bases between them. The CDR3: CAISPTERTYEQYF. As DNA, the CDR3 is TGTGCCATCAGTCCGACAGAACGCACCTACGAGCAGTACTTC.

The CDR3: CASRRTSGGGYNEQFF. The CDR3 region has the DNA TGTGCCAGCAGGAGGACTAGCGGGGGGGGCTACAATGAGCAGTTCTTC. This chain links TRBV12-3 or TRBV12-4 with TRBJ2-1; the match to TRBD2 covers 15 bases. With V trimmed by 6 bases and J by 3 bases, 3 bases remained unmatched. This CDR3 has 16 residues.

Written as DNA, the CDR3 is TGTGCCAGCAGCCAAGACCCTAATAGCAATCAGCCCCAGCATTTT. This gives the protein CASSQDPNSNQPQHF. The V call is TRBV4-2, the J call TRBJ1-5; D remains ambiguous. CDR3 length: 15 residues. Germline CDR1 LGHNA, CDR2 YNFKEQ. Trimming cost V 0 bases and J 0 bases, with 6 bases left between them.